The next 14 T cell receptor beta chains were all read from a single sample in a study of shared clonotypes between healthy human individuals. Sequencing used immunoSEQ multiplex PCR; TCRdb keeps in-frame clones, though not all of them. The sample lists approximately 810,000 clones; 85% to 95% were seen once. Cells designated naive CD8 were CD45RO-negative and were positively selected for CCR7, with terminally differentiated effector memory CD45RA+ cells excluded. The sequenced material came from naive CD8+ T cells sorted from blood. These receptors came from a man aged 30 to 45 in good health.

The chain links TRBV28 to TRBJ2-1, with 8 positions matching TRBD1. The CDR3 loop spans 16 amino acids. Germline V gene sequence: CDR1 MDHEN, CDR2 SYDVKM. V lost 5 bases, J lost 5 bases, and 11 bases stayed unmatched. The DNA of the CDR3 is TGTGCCAGCAGTCCCAGACAGGGGCCGACTCACAATGAGCAGTTCTTC. Translating it yields CASSPRQGPTHNEQFF.

The chain employs TRBV7-2 and TRBJ2-7; 9 bases line up with TRBD1. The germline gives CDR1 SGHTA, CDR2 FQGNSA. This CDR3 is built from 15 residues. V was clipped by 4 bases and J by 5 bases; unmatched bases: 9. Written as DNA, the CDR3 is TGTGCCAGCAGCTCACGGGACAGGGTTTTCGACGAGCAGTACTTC. As protein: CASSSRDRVFDEQYF. The whole variable domain, filled in from reference TRBV7-2 and TRBJ2-7, reads GAGVSQSPSNKVTEKGKDVELRCDPISGHTALYWYRQSLGQGLEFLIYFQGNSAPDKSGLPSDRFSAERTGGSVSTLTIQRTQQEDSAVYLCASSSRDRVFDEQYFGPGTRLTVT.

The rearrangement uses TRBV5-8 and TRBJ2-1; no clear D gene. Deletions cut 0 bases from V and 5 bases from J, with 6 bases between. The CDR3 contains 13 residues. CDR1 and CDR2 from the germline V gene are SGHTS and YDEGEE. CDR3 in amino acids: CASSLASHNEQFF. The CDR3 nucleotides are TGTGCCAGCAGCTTGGCCAGCCACAATGAGCAGTTCTTC.

The CDR3, as DNA: TGTGCCAGCGGACACAGGGACACTGAAGCTTTCTTT. Translated, it gives CASGHRDTEAFF. The chain uses TRBV9 and TRBJ1-1; possible D gene TRBD1, 6 bases. Per germline, CDR1 SGDLS and CDR2 YYNGEE. There are 12 residues in the CDR3. V gave up 7 bases and J gave up 3 bases, with 10 bases separating them.

The V and J genes are TRBV7-6 and TRBJ2-1; D ambiguous. With 2 bases removed from V and 7 bases from J, the gap between germline ends came to 18 bases. The germline V gene encodes CDR1 SGHVS and CDR2 FNYEAQ. The CDR3 length is 16 residues. DNA of the CDR3: TGTGCCAGCAGCTTATCAGGCGGAGATGGATTTAATGAGCAGTTCTTC. Amino acid sequence: CASSLSGGDGFNEQFF.

The gene calls are TRBV6-6 and TRBJ1-5; D call uncertain. The V end lost 5 bases, the J end lost 5 bases, and 7 bases lay between the germline ends. Germline assignment: CDR1 MNHNY and CDR2 SVGAGI (reference sequence). CDR3 length: 12 residues. The CDR3: CASSRDYQPQHF. The CDR3 coding sequence is TGTGCCAGCAGTCGGGATTATCAGCCCCAGCATTTT.

This clone appeared a single time. The chain links TRBV13 to TRBJ1-1, with unresolved D. This CDR3 is 12 amino acids long. The germline CDR1 and CDR2 sequences are PRHDT and FYEKMQ (reference sequence). Trimming stripped 3 bases from V and 5 bases from J, with 7 bases between. The CDR3, as DNA: TGTGCCAGCAGCTTCGAAGAAACTGAAGCTTTCTTT. It specifies CASSFEETEAFF.

The chain is built from TRBV13 and TRBJ2-7; D gene ambiguous. CDR1 and CDR2 (germline): PRHDT, FYEKMQ (reference sequence). CDR3 size: 13 residues. With 3 bases removed from V and 7 bases from J, the gap between germline ends came to 13 bases. CDR3 nucleotide sequence: TGTGCCAGCAGCTTGGACGGATTCATGGAGCAGTACTTC. Encoded protein: CASSLDGFMEQYF.

CDR3 loop: CASTTLRDNQETQYF. The CDR3 nucleotides read TGTGCCAGCACAACCTTGAGGGACAACCAAGAGACCCAGTACTTC. J is TRBJ2-5 and V is TRBV28; weak D call: TRBD1 (6 bases). The V end lost 7 bases, the J end lost 0 bases, and 15 bases lay between the germline ends. The V gene's germline CDR1 is MDHEN and CDR2 SYDVKM. CDR3 length: 15 amino acids.

The chain has TRBV19 and TRBJ2-5, with D perhaps being TRBD1 or TRBD2 (5 bases each). Per germline, CDR1 LNHDA and CDR2 SQIVND (reference sequence). Trimming pared 1 base from V and 9 bases from J, leaving 12 bases between. The CDR3 has 13 amino acids. The CDR3 bases are TGTGCCAGTAGTATAGCGGGACCTGTGTCCCAGTACTTC. As protein: CASSIAGPVSQYF.

This chain links TRBV28 with TRBJ2-1; TRBD1 matches at 8 bases. The CDR3 has 14 amino acids. After removal of 3 bases from V and 8 bases from J, the junction contained 6 bases not matched to a gene. Germline CDR1 MDHEN, CDR2 SYDVKM. CDR3 nucleotide sequence: TGTGCCAGCAGTTTGACAGGGGTTATCTATGAGCAGTTCTTC. Translation gives CASSLTGVIYEQFF. The complete variable domain, with remaining parts taken from reference TRBV28 and TRBJ2-1, reads DVKVTQSSRYLVKRTGEKVFLECVQDMDHENMFWYRQDPGLGLRLIYFSYDVKMKEKGDIPEGYSVSREKKERFSLILESASTNQTSMYLCASSLTGVIYEQFFGPGTRLTVL.

The CDR3 sequence is CARSPACGNRRNGYTF. CDR3 coding DNA: TGTGCCAGAAGCCCAGCCTGCGGAAACCGTCGGAATGGCTACACCTTC. The chain combines TRBV5-3 with TRBJ1-2, with unresolved D. TRBV5-3 is reported as an ORF; its role is uncertain. This CDR3 is built from 16 residues. V was shortened by 4 bases and J by 6 bases, with 22 bases between the two germline ends.

The chain is built from TRBV19 and TRBJ2-1, with 7 bases fitting TRBD1. CDR3 length: 14 residues. V shed 5 bases and J 5 bases; nucleotides not matched to a gene: 6. Germline CDR1 reads LNHDA; CDR2 reads SQIVND (reference sequence). CDR3 DNA: TGTGCCAGTAGTTTCGGACAGGCCAACAATGAGCAGTTCTTC. This sequence encodes CASSFGQANNEQFF.

This clone has only a few counts. CDR3 loop: CASILQGLGTEAFF. The CDR3 nucleotides read TGTGCCAGTATTCTACAGGGACTGGGCACTGAAGCTTTCTTT. This chain joins TRBV19 and TRBJ1-1; weak D call: TRBD1 (6 bases). Germline-derived CDR1 and CDR2 are LNHDA and SQIVND (reference sequence). Deletions cut 7 bases from V and 4 bases from J, with 16 bases between. The length of the CDR3 is 14 residues.